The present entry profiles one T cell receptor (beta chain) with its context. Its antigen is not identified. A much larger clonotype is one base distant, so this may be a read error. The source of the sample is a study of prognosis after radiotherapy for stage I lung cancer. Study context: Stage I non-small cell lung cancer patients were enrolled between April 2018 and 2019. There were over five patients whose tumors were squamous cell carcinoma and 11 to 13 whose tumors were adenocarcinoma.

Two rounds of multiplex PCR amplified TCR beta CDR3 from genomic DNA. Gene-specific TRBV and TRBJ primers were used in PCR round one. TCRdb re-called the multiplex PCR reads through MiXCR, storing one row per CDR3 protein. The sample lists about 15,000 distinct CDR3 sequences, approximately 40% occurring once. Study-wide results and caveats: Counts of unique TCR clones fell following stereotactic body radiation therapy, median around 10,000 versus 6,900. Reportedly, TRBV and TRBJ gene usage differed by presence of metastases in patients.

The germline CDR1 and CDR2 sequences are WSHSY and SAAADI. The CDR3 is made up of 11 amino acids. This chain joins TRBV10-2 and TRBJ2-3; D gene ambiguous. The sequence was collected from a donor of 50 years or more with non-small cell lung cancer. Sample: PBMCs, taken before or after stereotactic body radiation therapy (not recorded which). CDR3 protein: CASNGNYGTHF. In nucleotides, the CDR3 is TGCGCCAGCAATGGGAATTATGGTACGCATTTT.